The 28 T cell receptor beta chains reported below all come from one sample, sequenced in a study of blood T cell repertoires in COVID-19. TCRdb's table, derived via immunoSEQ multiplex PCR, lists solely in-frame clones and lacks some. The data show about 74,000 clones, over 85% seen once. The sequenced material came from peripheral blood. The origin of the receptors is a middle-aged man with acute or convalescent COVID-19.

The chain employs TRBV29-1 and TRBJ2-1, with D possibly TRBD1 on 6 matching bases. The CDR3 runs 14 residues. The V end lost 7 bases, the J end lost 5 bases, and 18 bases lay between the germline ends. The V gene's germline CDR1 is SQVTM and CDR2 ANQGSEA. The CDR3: CSAGQNRRNNEQFF. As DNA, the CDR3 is TGCAGCGCCGGACAGAATCGGCGAAACAATGAGCAGTTCTTC.

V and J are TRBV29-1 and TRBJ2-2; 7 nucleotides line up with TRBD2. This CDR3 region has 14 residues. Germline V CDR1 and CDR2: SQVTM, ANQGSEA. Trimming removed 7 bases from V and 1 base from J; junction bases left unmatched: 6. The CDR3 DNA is TGCAGCGCCGTAGCGGGCTTGAACACCGGGGAGCTGTTTTTT. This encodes CSAVAGLNTGELFF.

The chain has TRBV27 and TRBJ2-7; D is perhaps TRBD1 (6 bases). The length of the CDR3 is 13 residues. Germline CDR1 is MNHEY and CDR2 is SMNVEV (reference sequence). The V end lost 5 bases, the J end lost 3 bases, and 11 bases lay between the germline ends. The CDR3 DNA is TGTGCCAGCAGTCCCCAGGGGCTCTACGAGCAGTACTTC. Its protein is CASSPQGLYEQYF.

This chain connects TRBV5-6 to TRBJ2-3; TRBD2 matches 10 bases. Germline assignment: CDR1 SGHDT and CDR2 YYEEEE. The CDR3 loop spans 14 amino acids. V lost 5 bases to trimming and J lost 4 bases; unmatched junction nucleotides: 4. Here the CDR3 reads CASRQRGGADTQYF. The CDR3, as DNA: TGTGCCAGCAGGCAGCGGGGGGGCGCAGATACGCAGTATTTT.

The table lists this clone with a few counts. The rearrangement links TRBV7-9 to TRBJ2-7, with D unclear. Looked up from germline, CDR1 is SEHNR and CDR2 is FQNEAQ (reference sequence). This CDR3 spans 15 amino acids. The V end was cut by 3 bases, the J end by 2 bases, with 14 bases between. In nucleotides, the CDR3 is TGTGCCAGCAGCTTCGAAGCGACGGCGACCTACGAGCAGTACTTC. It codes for CASSFEATATYEQYF.

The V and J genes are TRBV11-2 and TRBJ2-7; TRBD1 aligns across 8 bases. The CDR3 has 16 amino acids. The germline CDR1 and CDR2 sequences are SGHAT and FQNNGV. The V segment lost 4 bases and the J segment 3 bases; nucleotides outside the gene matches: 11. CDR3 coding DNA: TGTGCCAGCAGCTCTGACAGGGGTGGTAGCTTCTACGAGCAGTACTTC. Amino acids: CASSSDRGGSFYEQYF.

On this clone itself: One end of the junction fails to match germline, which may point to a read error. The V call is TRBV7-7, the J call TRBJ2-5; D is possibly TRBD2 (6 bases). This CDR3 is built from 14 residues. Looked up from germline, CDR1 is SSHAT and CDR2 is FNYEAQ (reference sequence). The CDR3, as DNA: TGTGCTAGCAGCGTAGGGGAGGTGCAAGAGACCCAGTACTTC. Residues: CASSVGEVQETQYF.

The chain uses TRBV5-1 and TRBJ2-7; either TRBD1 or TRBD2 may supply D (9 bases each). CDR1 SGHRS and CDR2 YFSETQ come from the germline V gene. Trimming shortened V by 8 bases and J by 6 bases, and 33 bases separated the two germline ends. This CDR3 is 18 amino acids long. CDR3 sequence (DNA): TGCGCCAGACCCAAACAGGGGGCGCGGGCTAGCGGGGTAGGCGAGCAGTACGTC. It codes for CARPKQGARASGVGEQYV.

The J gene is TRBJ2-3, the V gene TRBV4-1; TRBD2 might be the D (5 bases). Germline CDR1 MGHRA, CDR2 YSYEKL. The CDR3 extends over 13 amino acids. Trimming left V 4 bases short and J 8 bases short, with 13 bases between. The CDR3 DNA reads TGCGCCAGCAGCCGTGCCCCTCGGGGTACGCAGTATTTT. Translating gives CASSRAPRGTQYF.

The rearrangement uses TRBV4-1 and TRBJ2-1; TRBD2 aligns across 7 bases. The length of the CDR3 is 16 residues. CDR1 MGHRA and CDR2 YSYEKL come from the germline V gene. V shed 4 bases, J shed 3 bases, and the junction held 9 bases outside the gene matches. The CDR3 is CASSPYLAAHYNEQFF. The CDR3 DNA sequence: TGCGCCAGCAGCCCCTACCTAGCGGCACACTACAATGAGCAGTTCTTC.

The DNA of the CDR3 is TGTGCCATCAGTGATGGACGGGGAGCTAACTATGGCTACACCTTC. Translated: CAISDGRGANYGYTF. V is TRBV10-3 and J is TRBJ1-2; D unclear. The CDR3 consists of 15 residues. Germline V lookup: CDR1 ENHRY, CDR2 SYGVKD. V dropped 3 bases and J dropped 0 bases, with 11 bases sitting between them.

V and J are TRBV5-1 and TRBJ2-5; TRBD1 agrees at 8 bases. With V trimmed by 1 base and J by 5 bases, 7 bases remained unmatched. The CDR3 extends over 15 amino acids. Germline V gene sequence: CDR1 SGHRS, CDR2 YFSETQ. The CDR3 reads CASSLRQGSEETQYF. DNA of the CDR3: TGCGCCAGCAGCTTGCGACAGGGGAGTGAGGAGACCCAGTACTTC.

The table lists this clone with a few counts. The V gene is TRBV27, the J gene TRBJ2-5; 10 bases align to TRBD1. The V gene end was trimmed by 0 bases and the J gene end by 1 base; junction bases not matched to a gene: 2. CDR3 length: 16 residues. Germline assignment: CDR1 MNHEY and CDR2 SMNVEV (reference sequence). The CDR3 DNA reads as TGTGCCAGCAGTTTATCCCGGACAGGGGGCCAAGAGACCCAGTACTTC. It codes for CASSLSRTGGQETQYF.

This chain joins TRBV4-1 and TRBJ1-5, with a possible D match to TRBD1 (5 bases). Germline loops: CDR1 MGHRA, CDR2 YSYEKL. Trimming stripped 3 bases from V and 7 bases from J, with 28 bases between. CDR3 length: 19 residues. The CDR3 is CASSQSLNEAGSVGQPQHF. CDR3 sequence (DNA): TGCGCCAGCAGCCAGTCCCTCAACGAGGCAGGGTCTGTTGGACAGCCCCAGCATTTT.

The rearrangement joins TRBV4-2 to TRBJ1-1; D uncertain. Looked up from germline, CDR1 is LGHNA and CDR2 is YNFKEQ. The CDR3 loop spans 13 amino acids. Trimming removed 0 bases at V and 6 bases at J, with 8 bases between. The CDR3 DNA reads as TGTGCCAGCAGCCAAGATACCGGAGCTGAAGCTTTCTTT. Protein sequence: CASSQDTGAEAFF.

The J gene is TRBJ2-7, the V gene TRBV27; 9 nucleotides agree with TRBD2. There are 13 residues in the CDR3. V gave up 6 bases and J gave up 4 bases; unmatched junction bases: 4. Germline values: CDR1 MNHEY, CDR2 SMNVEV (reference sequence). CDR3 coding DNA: TGTGCCAGCAGCGTGCGGGAGGGGTACGAGCAGTACTTC. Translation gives CASSVREGYEQYF.

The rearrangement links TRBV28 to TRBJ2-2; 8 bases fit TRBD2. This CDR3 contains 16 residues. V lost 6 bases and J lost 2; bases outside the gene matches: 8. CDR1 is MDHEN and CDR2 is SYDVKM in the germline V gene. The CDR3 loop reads CASRRRLARNTGELFF. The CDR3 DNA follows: TGTGCCAGCAGACGACGACTAGCGCGCAACACCGGGGAGCTGTTTTTT. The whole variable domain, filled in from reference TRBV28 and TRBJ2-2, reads DVKVTQSSRYLVKRTGEKVFLECVQDMDHENMFWYRQDPGLGLRLIYFSYDVKMKEKGDIPEGYSVSREKKERFSLILESASTNQTSMYLCASRRRLARNTGELFFGEGSRLTVL.

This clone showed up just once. CDR3 sequence: CASTRRGSLYNEQFF. DNA of the CDR3: TGTGCCAGCACCCGTAGGGGATCTCTATACAATGAGCAGTTCTTC. This rearrangement joins TRBV6-5 to TRBJ2-1; tentative D call: TRBD1 (5 bases). Germline V gene lookup returns CDR1 MNHEY and CDR2 SVGAGI. V was pared by 7 bases and J by 4 bases, with 17 bases between. The length of the CDR3 is 15 residues.

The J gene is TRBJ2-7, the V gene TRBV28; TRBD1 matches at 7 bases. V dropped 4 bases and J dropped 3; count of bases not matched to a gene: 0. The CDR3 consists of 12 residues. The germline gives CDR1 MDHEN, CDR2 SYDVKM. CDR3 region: CASSSGGYEQYV. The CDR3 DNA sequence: TGTGCCAGCAGTTCAGGGGGCTACGAGCAGTACGTC.

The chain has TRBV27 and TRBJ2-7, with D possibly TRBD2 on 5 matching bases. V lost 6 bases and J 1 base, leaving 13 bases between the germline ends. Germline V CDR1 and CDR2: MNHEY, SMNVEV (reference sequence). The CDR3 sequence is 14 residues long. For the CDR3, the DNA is TGTGCCAGCAGGCCCCTTTGGGAGTCCTACGAGCAGTACTTC. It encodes CASRPLWESYEQYF.

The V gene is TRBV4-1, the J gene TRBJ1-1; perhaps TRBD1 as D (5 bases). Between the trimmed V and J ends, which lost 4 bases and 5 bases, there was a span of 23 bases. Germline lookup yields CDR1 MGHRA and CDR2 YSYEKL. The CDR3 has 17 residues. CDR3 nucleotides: TGCGCCAGCAGCCTTCGGGGGGGTACTCAAATTGGGACTGAAGCTTTCTTT. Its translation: CASSLRGGTQIGTEAFF.

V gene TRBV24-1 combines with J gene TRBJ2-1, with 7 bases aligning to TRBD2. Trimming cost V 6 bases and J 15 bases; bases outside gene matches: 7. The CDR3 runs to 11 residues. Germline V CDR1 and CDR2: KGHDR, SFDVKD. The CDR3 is CATSNQLARFF. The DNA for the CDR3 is TGTGCCACCAGTAATCAACTAGCGCGGTTCTTC.

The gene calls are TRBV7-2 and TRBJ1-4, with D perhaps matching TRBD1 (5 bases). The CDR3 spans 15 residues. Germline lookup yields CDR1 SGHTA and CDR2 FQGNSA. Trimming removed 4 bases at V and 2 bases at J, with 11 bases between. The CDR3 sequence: CASSSVGGTNEKLFF. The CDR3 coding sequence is TGTGCCAGCAGCTCAGTTGGGGGGACTAATGAAAAACTGTTTTTT.

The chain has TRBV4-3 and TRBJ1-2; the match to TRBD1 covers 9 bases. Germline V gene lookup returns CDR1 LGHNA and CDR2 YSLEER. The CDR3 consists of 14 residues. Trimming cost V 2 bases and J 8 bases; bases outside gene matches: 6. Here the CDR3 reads CASSQLQGASGYTF. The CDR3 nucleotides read TGCGCCAGCAGCCAATTACAGGGGGCAAGCGGCTACACCTTC.

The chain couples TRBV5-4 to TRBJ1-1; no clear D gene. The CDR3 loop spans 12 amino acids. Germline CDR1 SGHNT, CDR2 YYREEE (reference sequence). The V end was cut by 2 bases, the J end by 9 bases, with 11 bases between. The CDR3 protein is CASSFSQQKAFF. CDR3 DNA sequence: TGTGCCAGCAGCTTCTCACAGCAAAAAGCTTTCTTT.

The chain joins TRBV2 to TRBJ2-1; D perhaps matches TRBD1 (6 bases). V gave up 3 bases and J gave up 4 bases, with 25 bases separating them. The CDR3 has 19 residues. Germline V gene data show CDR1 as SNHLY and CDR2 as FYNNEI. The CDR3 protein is CASSDVPTAWTVKYNEQFF. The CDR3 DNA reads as TGTGCCAGCAGTGATGTACCAACCGCCTGGACAGTTAAGTACAATGAGCAGTTCTTC.

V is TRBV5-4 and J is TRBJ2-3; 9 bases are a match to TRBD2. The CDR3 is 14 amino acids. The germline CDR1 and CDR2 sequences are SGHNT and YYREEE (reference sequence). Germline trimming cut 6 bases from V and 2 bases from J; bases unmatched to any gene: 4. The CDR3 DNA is TGTGCCAGCATGACTAGCGGATACACAGATACGCAGTATTTT. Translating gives CASMTSGYTDTQYF.

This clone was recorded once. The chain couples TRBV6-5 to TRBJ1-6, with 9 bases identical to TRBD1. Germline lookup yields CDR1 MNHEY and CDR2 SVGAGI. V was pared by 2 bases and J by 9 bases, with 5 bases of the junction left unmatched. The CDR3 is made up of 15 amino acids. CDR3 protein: CASSYRQGGRSPLHF. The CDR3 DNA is TGTGCCAGCAGTTACCGACAGGGGGGACGTTCACCCCTCCACTTT.